The 31 T cell receptor beta chains below all came from one sample that was sequenced in a study of CD8 T cells in ankylosing spondylitis (dated by TCRdb to between 2016 and 2019). No cognate antigen is known for these TCRs. Library preparation employed 5' RACE. Sequencer: Illumina HiSeq 2500. TCRdb reworked the public reads: Q25 trimming with fastp, MiXCR clone assembly, productive beta chains retained. Identical CDR3 protein sequences are pooled into one entry, listed with their most common genes and DNA. For this sample there are around 890,000 distinct CDR3 sequences; 12% appear just once. Clones ranked in the top ten supply approximately 0.51% of the sample. Findings and caveats that apply to the study as a whole: Blood from ankylosing spondylitis patients appeared to be characterized by a TCR beta motif made up of under 10 highly homologous amino acid variants.

The sequenced sample consisted of blood, either unsorted or a sorted T cell fraction (not recorded which). The receptors here all came from a male donor with ankylosing spondylitis.

This clonotype has a handful of counts. The CDR3 reads CASSLPTSGFKFF. The CDR3 DNA is TGTGCCAGCAGTTTACCAACTAGCGGGTTTAAGTTCTTC. The chain recombines TRBV27 with TRBJ2-1; 9 bases agree with TRBD2. Losses at the gene ends were 2 bases for V and 14 bases for J; bases not matched to a gene: 7. The germline V gene encodes CDR1 MNHEY and CDR2 SMNVEV (reference sequence). The CDR3 contains 13 residues.

This clonotype occurred many times. The chain carries TRBV11-2 and TRBJ2-5, with D possibly TRBD2 on 6 matching bases. The CDR3 has 14 residues. Germline V gene sequence: CDR1 SGHAT, CDR2 FQNNGV. V lost 1 base and J lost 1, with 7 bases in between. CDR3: CASSLGGVQETQYF. The DNA of the CDR3 is TGTGCCAGCAGCTTAGGGGGGGTCCAAGAGACCCAGTACTTC.

The sample holds a few counts of this clonotype. The genes are TRBV29-1 and TRBJ2-5; the D gene could be TRBD1 or TRBD2 (5 bases each). V lost 6 bases and J lost 4, with 15 bases in between. Germline CDR1 is SQVTM and CDR2 is ANQGSEA. This CDR3 is 13 amino acids long. The CDR3, as DNA: TGCAGCGTGAGGAGGACACCTTTAGAGACCCAGTACTTC. Its translation: CSVRRTPLETQYF. Complete variable domain (other parts from reference TRBV29-1 and TRBJ2-5): SAVISQKPSRDICQRGTSLTIQCQVDSQVTMMFWYRQQPGQSLTLIATANQGSEATYESGFVIDKFPISRPNLTFSTLTVSNMSPEDSSIYLCSVRRTPLETQYFGPGTRLLVL.

The chain combines TRBV20-1 with TRBJ1-2, with D tentatively TRBD1 (5 bases). The CDR3 is 13 residues long. V was shortened by 6 bases and J by 6 bases, with 17 bases between the two germline ends. Germline CDR1 DFQATT, CDR2 SNEGSKA (reference sequence). The CDR3 DNA follows: TGCAGTGCCACGACAGAGCTTCGGGATGGCTACACCTTC. Amino acid sequence: CSATTELRDGYTF.

This chain connects TRBV20-1 to TRBJ2-1; 8 bases agree with TRBD1. Germline V gives CDR1 DFQATT, CDR2 SNEGSKA (reference sequence). Germline trimming cut 6 bases from V and 9 bases from J; bases unmatched to any gene: 13. There are 14 residues in the CDR3. CDR3 in DNA: TGCAGTGCAACCGATGGACAGGGTATGAGTGAGCAGTTCTTC. It is translated as CSATDGQGMSEQFF.

This rearrangement joins TRBV5-1 to TRBJ1-1; D unresolved. V lost 3 bases to trimming and J lost 1 base, with 10 bases between them. The CDR3 loop spans 14 amino acids. Germline CDR1 is SGHRS and CDR2 is YFSETQ. The CDR3 protein is CASSSSTWNTEAFF. The CDR3 coding sequence is TGCGCCAGCAGCTCCTCGACCTGGAACACTGAAGCTTTCTTT.

This sequence joins TRBV5-6 and TRBJ2-2; 7 bases are a match to TRBD1. The V gene's germline CDR1 is SGHDT and CDR2 YYEEEE. The CDR3 extends over 15 amino acids. Trimming took 0 bases from V and 5 from J; bases not matched to a gene: 4. The CDR3 DNA sequence: TGTGCCAGCAGCTTGGACAGGGGTAGAACCGGGGAGCTGTTTTTT. Its translation is CASSLDRGRTGELFF.

This clonotype was seen only a few times. The gene calls are TRBV4-3 and TRBJ2-1, with 7 positions matching TRBD1. The V gene's germline CDR1 is LGHNA and CDR2 YSLEER. Germline trimming cut 3 bases from V and 6 bases from J; bases unmatched to any gene: 14. This CDR3 region has 17 residues. The DNA for the CDR3 is TGCGCCAGCAGCCAGGCCATAGGGACAGCCTCGGGCAATGAGCAGTTCTTC. Protein: CASSQAIGTASGNEQFF.

This clonotype has at least ten counts. This chain connects TRBV5-1 to TRBJ1-2; TRBD1 matches 7 bases. The CDR3 extends over 13 amino acids. The ends lost 4 bases at V and 6 bases at J; junction bases unmatched: 6. Germline V CDR1 and CDR2: SGHRS, YFSETQ. The CDR3 loop reads CASSGDRVDGYTF. The CDR3 DNA is TGCGCCAGCAGCGGTGACAGGGTGGATGGCTACACCTTC.

This clonotype has only a few counts. This chain joins TRBV6-1 and TRBJ2-7, with D tentatively TRBD2 (5 bases). V lost 0 bases and J 0 bases, leaving 9 bases between the germline ends. Germline lookup yields CDR1 MNHNS and CDR2 SASEGT. This CDR3 contains 15 residues. The CDR3 reads CASSEAGSVSYEQYF. CDR3 in DNA: TGTGCCAGCAGTGAAGCTGGTAGCGTCTCCTACGAGCAGTACTTC.

This clonotype has at least ten counts. The chain uses TRBV5-1 and TRBJ1-2, with D hard to call. The length of the CDR3 is 12 residues. Germline CDR1 and CDR2: SGHRS and YFSETQ. The V end lost 2 bases, the J end lost 5 bases, and 7 bases lay between the germline ends. CDR3 nucleotide sequence: TGCGCCAGCAGCTTTGGGGAATATGGCTACACCTTC. Protein: CASSFGEYGYTF.

This clonotype was recorded a few times. This chain uses TRBV6-1 with TRBJ1-5; TRBD1 is a possible D gene (5 bases). Germline V gives CDR1 MNHNS, CDR2 SASEGT. V lost 7 bases to trimming and J lost 5 bases, with 15 bases between them. The CDR3 spans 14 residues. The CDR3 spells CASKRRRGDQPQHF. The CDR3 DNA reads TGTGCCAGCAAGCGACGACGGGGGGATCAGCCCCAGCATTTT.

V is TRBV6-2 or TRBV6-3 and J is TRBJ2-1; 14 bases match TRBD2. CDR3 length equals 17 residues. CDR1 and CDR2 from the germline V gene are MNHEY and SVGEGT. V gave up 8 bases and J gave up 10 bases; unmatched junction bases: 16. CDR3 in DNA: TGTGCCAGCCGTTTTATACCGGGACTAGCGGGAGTTGGGGAGCAGTTCTTC. Protein sequence: CASRFIPGLAGVGEQFF.

This clonotype was detected only once. The rearrangement uses TRBV20-1 and TRBJ2-3, with a weak D call TRBD1 (5 bases). Germline V CDR1 and CDR2: DFQATT, SNEGSKA (reference sequence). The CDR3 is 14 amino acids. The CDR3 DNA is TGCAGAGCTTCTAGAGACAGAACCACAGATACGCAGTATTTT. It yields the protein CRASRDRTTDTQYF.

CDR3 DNA sequence: TGTGCCACCCGGGACAGGGGAACTGAAGCTTTCTTT. Its protein product is CATRDRGTEAFF. The rearrangement links TRBV10-3 to TRBJ1-1, with TRBD1 matching over 10 bases. The germline gives CDR1 ENHRY, CDR2 SYGVKD. V gave up 10 bases and J gave up 5 bases; unmatched junction bases: 4. This CDR3 contains 12 residues.

About this clonotype: A much larger clonotype is one base distant, so this may be a read error. The chain joins TRBV7-2 to TRBJ2-2, with D hard to call. This CDR3 region has 12 residues. Germline V gene lookup returns CDR1 SGHTA and CDR2 FQGNSA. The germline V and J ends were trimmed by 7 bases and 1 base, with 4 bases remaining between them. The CDR3 DNA is TGTGCCAGCACCTGGAACACCGGGGAGCTGTTTTTT. This gives the protein CASTWNTGELFF.

This clonotype was picked up many times. This sequence joins TRBV10-3 and TRBJ1-2, with unresolved D. V shed 3 bases and J shed 4 bases, with 6 bases lying between them. From germline, CDR1 is ENHRY and CDR2 SYGVKD. The CDR3 is 12 residues long. CDR3 sequence reads: CAISDGSYGYTF. The DNA for the CDR3 is TGTGCCATCAGTGACGGCAGCTATGGCTACACCTTC.

This clonotype was found many times. The chain carries TRBV20-1 and TRBJ1-5, with 7 nucleotides matching TRBD1. This CDR3 has 13 residues. Unmatched junction bases numbered 9, after V lost 6 bases and J lost 7 bases. CDR1 DFQATT and CDR2 SNEGSKA come from the germline V gene (reference sequence). This CDR3 is CSALTGANQPQHF. CDR3 in DNA: TGCAGTGCCCTAACAGGGGCGAACCAGCCCCAGCATTTT.

The chain combines TRBV12-3 or TRBV12-4 with TRBJ2-7; 11 nucleotides line up with TRBD1. CDR3 size: 16 residues. Trimming at V came to 5 bases and at J to 1 base, leaving 7 bases not matched to a gene. The DNA for the CDR3 is TGTGCCAGCAGTCCTTCCGGGACAGGGGGGTCCTACGAGCAGTACTTC. Translation gives CASSPSGTGGSYEQYF.

The rearrangement uses TRBV18 and TRBJ2-1, with 7 bases identical to TRBD2. V shed 3 bases, J shed 7 bases, and the junction held 12 bases outside the gene matches. The CDR3 is 16 residues long. Germline V lookup: CDR1 KGHSH, CDR2 LQKENI. In DNA form, the CDR3 reads TGTGCCAGCTCACCTCGCGGGAGTTTACGTTGGAATGAGCAGTTCTTC. It translates to CASSPRGSLRWNEQFF.

About this clonotype: Mismatch with germline at one junction end may stem from a read error. The rearrangement uses TRBV20-1 and TRBJ2-7; D is ambiguous. Germline V gene lookup returns CDR1 DFQATT and CDR2 SNEGSKA (reference sequence). There are 14 residues in the CDR3. CDR3 region: CCARMRLNPYEQYF. CDR3 DNA: TGCTGTGCTAGGATGCGCCTGAACCCCTACGAGCAGTACTTC.

V and J are TRBV20-1 and TRBJ1-1; possibly TRBD1 for D (5 bases). Germline V gene lookup returns CDR1 DFQATT and CDR2 SNEGSKA (reference sequence). This CDR3 has 16 amino acids. V lost 0 bases to trimming and J lost 7 bases, with 21 bases between them. The CDR3 DNA follows: TGCAGTGCTAGAGATTGGGGGAGGGAGACGGGACTTGAAGCTTTCTTT. Encoded protein: CSARDWGRETGLEAFF.

The rearrangement links TRBV2 to TRBJ1-2, with a possible D match to TRBD1 (6 bases). This CDR3 comprises 14 residues. Trimming cost V 6 bases and J 5 bases, with 16 bases left between them. Germline V gene data show CDR1 as SNHLY and CDR2 as FYNNEI. Written as DNA, the CDR3 is TGTGCCAGCAGCGAGGAGGGGGGCATATATGGCTACACCTTC. Translating it yields CASSEEGGIYGYTF.

V and J are TRBV4-2 and TRBJ1-2, with D unclear. V was cut by 2 bases and J by 3 bases, with 13 bases left in between. The germline CDR1 and CDR2 sequences are LGHNA and YNFKEQ. The CDR3 length is 15 residues. As DNA, the CDR3 is TGTGCCAGCAGCCAAAGATCGGCGGACTACTATGGCTACACCTTC. As protein: CASSQRSADYYGYTF.

This rearrangement joins TRBV20-1 to TRBJ2-3, with 10 bases lining up with TRBD2. Germline V CDR1 and CDR2: DFQATT, SNEGSKA (reference sequence). The CDR3 loop spans 14 amino acids. The V and J ends lost 3 bases and 3 bases, in that order; junction bases with no gene match: 3. CDR3 protein: CSASKREGTDTQYF. CDR3 nucleotide sequence: TGCAGTGCTAGCAAGCGGGAGGGGACAGATACGCAGTATTTT.

This clonotype was counted at least ten times. The chain recombines TRBV5-1 with TRBJ2-1; D is unresolved. Looked up from germline, CDR1 is SGHRS and CDR2 is YFSETQ. CDR3 size: 15 residues. Between the trimmed V and J ends, which lost 5 bases and 0 bases, there was a span of 12 bases. Here the CDR3 DNA reads TGCGCCAGCAGTTTGACATGGAGCTCCTACAATGAGCAGTTCTTC. Encoded protein: CASSLTWSSYNEQFF.

CDR3 in amino acids: CSVDLGGQETQYF. CDR3 DNA sequence: TGCAGCGTTGATTTGGGGGGGCAAGAGACCCAGTACTTC. The genes are TRBV29-1 and TRBJ2-5, with 7 bases matching TRBD2. The V gene's germline CDR1 is SQVTM and CDR2 ANQGSEA. The junction had 3 bases not matched to a gene; V was cut back by 3 bases and J by 2 bases. This CDR3 has 13 residues.

The chain recombines TRBV5-1 with TRBJ1-4; TRBD1 matches at 9 bases. With 4 bases clipped from V and 8 bases from J, the junction kept 12 bases outside the gene matches. CDR1 and CDR2 (germline): SGHRS, YFSETQ. The CDR3 loop spans 16 amino acids. The CDR3 DNA sequence: TGCGCCAGCAGCGTGGAAAAGGACAGGGGTCGGGAAAAACTGTTTTTT. Protein product: CASSVEKDRGREKLFF.

This clonotype was counted many times. The J gene is TRBJ1-1, the V gene TRBV29-1; 10 positions agree with TRBD1. The germline V gene has CDR1 SQVTM and CDR2 ANQGSEA. The CDR3 runs 14 residues. Trimming at V came to 7 bases and at J to 5 bases, leaving 10 bases not matched to a gene. Here the CDR3 reads CSAIRDRGLTEAFF. CDR3 coding DNA: TGCAGCGCCATCCGGGACAGGGGTTTGACTGAAGCTTTCTTT. The full variable domain, rest sourced from reference TRBV29-1 and TRBJ1-1, is SAVISQKPSRDICQRGTSLTIQCQVDSQVTMMFWYRQQPGQSLTLIATANQGSEATYESGFVIDKFPISRPNLTFSTLTVSNMSPEDSSIYLCSAIRDRGLTEAFFGQGTRLTVV.

In its sample, this clonotype was seen a few times. This chain connects TRBV7-2 to TRBJ2-7; 8 bases map to TRBD1. The junction had 8 bases not matched to a gene; V was cut back by 2 bases and J by 5 bases. The CDR3 is 15 amino acids. Germline V gives CDR1 SGHTA, CDR2 FQGNSA. CDR3 residues: CASSLYARQGNEQYF. Written as DNA, the CDR3 is TGTGCCAGCAGCTTATATGCCCGACAGGGGAACGAGCAGTACTTC.

This clonotype has just a few counts. J is TRBJ2-7 and V is TRBV28; 11 nucleotides agree with TRBD2. Germline-derived CDR1 and CDR2 are MDHEN and SYDVKM. CDR3 length equals 12 residues. V was clipped by 6 bases and J by 5 bases; unmatched bases: 0. DNA for the CDR3: TGTGCCAGCAGGACTAGCGGGAACGAGCAGTACTTC. Its protein is CASRTSGNEQYF.